This record covers a single T cell receptor beta chain. The data derive from a study of Ad26.COV2.S vaccination and SARS-CoV-2 variants. Whole-study context: Dosing was one shot or two shots 56 days apart.

This sample's treatment: roughly 20 received Ad26.COV2.S at low or high dose, single or two shots; 5 received placebo; per-sample allocation not given. Day 63 following the first vaccine or placebo injection was when the samples were taken. Method: immunoSEQ multiplex PCR; TCRdb's copy keeps in-frame clones and lacks some. The sample carries a few hundred thousand clones, about 83% recorded once. The specimen was peripheral blood, collected in a trial of Ad26.COV2.S vaccine versus placebo. The TCR originated in a person between 18 and 59 years old who received the Ad26.COV2.S COVID-19 vaccine or a placebo.

DNA for the CDR3: TGTGCCAGCTCCTTGGGACAGAACAATCAGCCCCAGCATTTT. Its translation is CASSLGQNNQPQHF. The rearrangement links TRBV19 to TRBJ1-5, with TRBD1 matching 7 bases. Germline loops: CDR1 LNHDA, CDR2 SQIVND (reference sequence). The CDR3 spans 14 residues. The V and J ends lost 9 bases and 3 bases, in that order; junction bases with no gene match: 8.